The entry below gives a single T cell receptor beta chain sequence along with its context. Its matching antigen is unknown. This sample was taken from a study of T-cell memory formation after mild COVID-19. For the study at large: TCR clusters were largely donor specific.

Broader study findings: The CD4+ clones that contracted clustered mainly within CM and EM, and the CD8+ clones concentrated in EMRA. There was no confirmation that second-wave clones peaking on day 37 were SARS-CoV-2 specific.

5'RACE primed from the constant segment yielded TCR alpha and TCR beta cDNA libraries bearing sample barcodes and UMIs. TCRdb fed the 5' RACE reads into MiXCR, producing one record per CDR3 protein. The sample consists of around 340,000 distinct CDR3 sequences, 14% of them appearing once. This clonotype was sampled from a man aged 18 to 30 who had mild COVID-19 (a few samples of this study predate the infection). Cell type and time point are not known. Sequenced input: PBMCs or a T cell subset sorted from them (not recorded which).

The DNA of the CDR3 is TGTGCCAGCTCACCACCCCAGACAGGGGGCTACACCTTC. Encoded protein: CASSPPQTGGYTF. This chain uses TRBV18 with TRBJ1-2; 7 nucleotides align to TRBD1. The CDR3 totals 13 residues. Germline V gives CDR1 KGHSH, CDR2 LQKENI. The ends lost 0 bases at V and 8 bases at J; junction bases unmatched: 3. Based on the CDR3 plus reference TRBV18 and TRBJ1-2, the full variable domain is NAGVMQNPRHLVRRRGQEARLRCSPMKGHSHVYWYRQLPEEGLKFMVYLQKENIIDESGMPKERFSAEFPKEGPSILRIQQVVRGDSAAYFCASSPPQTGGYTFGSGTRLTVV.